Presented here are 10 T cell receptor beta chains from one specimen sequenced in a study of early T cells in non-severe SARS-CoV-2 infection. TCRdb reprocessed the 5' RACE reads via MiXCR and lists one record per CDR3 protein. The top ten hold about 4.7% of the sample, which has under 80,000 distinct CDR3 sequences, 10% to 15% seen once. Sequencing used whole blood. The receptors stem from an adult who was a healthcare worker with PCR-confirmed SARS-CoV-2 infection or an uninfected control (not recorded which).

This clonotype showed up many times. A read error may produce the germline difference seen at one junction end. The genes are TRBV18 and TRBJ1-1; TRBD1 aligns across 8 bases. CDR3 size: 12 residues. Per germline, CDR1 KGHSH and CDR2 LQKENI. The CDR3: CASSPQGAEAFF. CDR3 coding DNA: TGTGCCAGCTCTCCACAGGGGGCTGAAGCTTTCTTT.

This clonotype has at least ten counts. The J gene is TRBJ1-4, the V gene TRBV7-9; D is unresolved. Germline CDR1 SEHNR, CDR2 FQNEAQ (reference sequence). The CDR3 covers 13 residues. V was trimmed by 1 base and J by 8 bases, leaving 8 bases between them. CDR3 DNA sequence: TGTGCCAGCAGCTTAGAAGATGTAGAAAAACTGTTTTTT. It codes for CASSLEDVEKLFF.

The CDR3 nucleotides read TGTGCCAGCAGTTTACAGGGGAACAATGAGCAGTTCTTC. As protein: CASSLQGNNEQFF. The genes are TRBV6-6 and TRBJ2-1; 7 nucleotides agree with TRBD1. V was pared by 4 bases and J by 5 bases, with 2 bases of the junction left unmatched. The V gene's germline CDR1 is MNHNY and CDR2 SVGAGI (reference sequence). The length of the CDR3 is 13 residues.

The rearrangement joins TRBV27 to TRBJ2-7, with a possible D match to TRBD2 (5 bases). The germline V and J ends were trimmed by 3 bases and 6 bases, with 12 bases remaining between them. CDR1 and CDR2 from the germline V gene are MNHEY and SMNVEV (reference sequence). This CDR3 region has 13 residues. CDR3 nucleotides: TGTGCCAGCAGTTTGGCCCTAGCAGGCGAGCAGTACTTC. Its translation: CASSLALAGEQYF.

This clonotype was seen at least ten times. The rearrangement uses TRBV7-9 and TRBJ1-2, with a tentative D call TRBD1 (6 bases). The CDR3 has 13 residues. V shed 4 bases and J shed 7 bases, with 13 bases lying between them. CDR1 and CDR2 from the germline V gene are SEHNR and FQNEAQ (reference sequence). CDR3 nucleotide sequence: TGTGCCAGCAGCTCTATCTCAGGGGCTGGCTACACCTTC. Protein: CASSSISGAGYTF.

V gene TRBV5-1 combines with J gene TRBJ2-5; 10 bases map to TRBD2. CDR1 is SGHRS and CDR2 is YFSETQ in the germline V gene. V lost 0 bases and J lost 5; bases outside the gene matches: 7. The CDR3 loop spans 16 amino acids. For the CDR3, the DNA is TGCGCCAGCAGCTTGGCAAGCGGGGGGGCCTATGAGACCCAGTACTTC. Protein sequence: CASSLASGGAYETQYF. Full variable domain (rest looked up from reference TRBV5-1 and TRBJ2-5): KAGVTQTPRYLIKTRGQQVTLSCSPISGHRSVSWYQQTPGQGLQFLFEYFSETQRNKGNFPGRFSGRQFSNSRSEMNVSTLELGDSALYLCASSLASGGAYETQYFGPGTRLLVL.

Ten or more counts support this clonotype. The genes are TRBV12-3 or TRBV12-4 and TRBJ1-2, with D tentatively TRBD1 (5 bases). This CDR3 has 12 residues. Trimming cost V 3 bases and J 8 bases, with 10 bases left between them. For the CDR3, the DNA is TGTGCCAGCAGTTTCAGGGAGCGGGGCTACACCTTC. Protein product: CASSFRERGYTF.

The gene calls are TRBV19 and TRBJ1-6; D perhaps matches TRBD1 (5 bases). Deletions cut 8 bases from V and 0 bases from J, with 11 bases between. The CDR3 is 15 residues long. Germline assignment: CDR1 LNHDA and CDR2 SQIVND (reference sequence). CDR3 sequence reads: CASSGGSSYNSPLHF. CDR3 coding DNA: TGTGCCAGTTCGGGGGGAAGCTCCTATAATTCACCCCTCCACTTT.

This CDR3 is CSVSGGAWEQFF. CDR3 sequence (DNA): TGCAGCGTAAGCGGGGGGGCTTGGGAGCAGTTCTTC. V is TRBV29-1 and J is TRBJ2-1; 10 bases match TRBD2. Germline values: CDR1 SQVTM, CDR2 ANQGSEA. CDR3 size: 12 residues. With V trimmed by 6 bases and J by 10 bases, 6 bases remained unmatched.

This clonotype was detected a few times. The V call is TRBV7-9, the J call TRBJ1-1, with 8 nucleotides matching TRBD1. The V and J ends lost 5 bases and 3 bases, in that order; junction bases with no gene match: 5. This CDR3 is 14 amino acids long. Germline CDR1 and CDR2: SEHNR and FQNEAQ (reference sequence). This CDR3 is CASSPPRGHTEAFF. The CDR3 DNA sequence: TGTGCCAGCAGCCCCCCCAGGGGGCACACTGAAGCTTTCTTT.